Below, 29 T cell receptor beta chains from the same sample are listed, as sequenced in a study of tumor-infiltrating lymphocytes in oesophageal squamous cell carcinoma. TCRdb reprocessed the PCR reads via MiXCR and lists one record per CDR3 protein. The sample has 15,000 or so distinct CDR3 sequences; roughly half are singletons. What was sequenced was esophageal tumor tissue. These receptors came from a female donor with esophageal squamous cell carcinoma.

This chain uses TRBV7-3 with TRBJ2-2, with D uncertain. Trimming cost V 2 bases and J 2 bases, with 3 bases left between them. The CDR3 loop spans 13 amino acids. In germline, CDR1 is SGHTA, CDR2 FQGTGA. CDR3 region: CASSLDNTGELFF. Here the CDR3 DNA reads TGTGCCAGCAGCTTAGATAACACCGGGGAGCTGTTTTTT.

V usage is TRBV7-6 and J usage is TRBJ2-5; a weak D match, TRBD2 (5 bases). The J call may be incorrect, as the DNA end agrees better with TRBJ2-1. Germline lookup yields CDR1 SGHVS and CDR2 FNYEAQ. The CDR3 is 14 amino acids. CDR3 in amino acids: CASSLSSEWREQFF. The CDR3 bases are TGTGCCAGCAGCTTATCCTCGGAGTGGAGGGAGCAGTTCTTC.

This clonotype is classed as medium-sized. The J gene is TRBJ2-1, the V gene TRBV27, with TRBD2 matching over 8 bases. There are 15 residues in the CDR3. V shed 0 bases, J shed 7 bases, and the junction held 5 bases outside the gene matches. The germline V gene has CDR1 MNHEY and CDR2 SMNVEV (reference sequence). The CDR3 protein is CASSLSPGLGNEQFF. Written as DNA, the CDR3 is TGTGCCAGCAGTTTATCACCGGGACTAGGAAATGAGCAGTTCTTC.

The chain has TRBV20-1 and TRBJ1-2, with D unclear. CDR3 length: 12 amino acids. V lost 4 bases and J lost 8, with 14 bases in between. Germline V gene sequence: CDR1 DFQATT, CDR2 SNEGSKA (reference sequence). DNA of the CDR3: TGCAGTGCTACCCGGGCCTTGGGGGGCTACACCTTC. Translating it yields CSATRALGGYTF.

The chain links TRBV7-6 to TRBJ2-7; 11 bases line up with TRBD1. Germline trimming cut 1 base from V and 0 bases from J; bases unmatched to any gene: 2. This CDR3 comprises 16 residues. Germline V gene data show CDR1 as SGHVS and CDR2 as FNYEAQ. The CDR3, as DNA: TGTGCCAGCAGCTTAGTGGGACAGGGGGTCTCCTACGAGCAGTACTTC. Translated: CASSLVGQGVSYEQYF.

This clonotype appeared a few times. This chain connects TRBV28 to TRBJ2-5; tentatively, D is TRBD1 (6 bases). The germline V gene has CDR1 MDHEN and CDR2 SYDVKM. CDR3 length: 13 amino acids. The V and J ends lost 6 bases and 8 bases respectively, with 16 bases between them. The CDR3 sequence: CASSTDSPGTQYF. The CDR3, as DNA: TGTGCCAGCAGCACGGACAGCCCGGGAACCCAGTACTTC.

The chain couples TRBV6-5 to TRBJ1-1; D remains unclear. Trimming cost V 2 bases and J 0 bases, with 16 bases left between them. CDR3 size: 17 residues. Germline CDR1 MNHEY, CDR2 SVGAGI. CDR3 DNA sequence: TGTGCCAGCAGTTACCCACTCGTAAGTGGGATGAACACTGAAGCTTTCTTT. Translated, it gives CASSYPLVSGMNTEAFF.

In its sample, this clonotype was seen a few times. The rearrangement links TRBV18 to TRBJ2-5, with a possible D match to TRBD1 (6 bases). The J call may be incorrect, as the DNA end agrees better with TRBJ2-7. Germline lookup yields CDR1 KGHSH and CDR2 LQKENI. This CDR3 has 15 residues. CDR3 coding DNA: TGTGCCAGCTCACCTCGGACAGCCAATTCCTACGAGCAGTACTTC. Its translation is CASSPRTANSYEQYF.

This clonotype has a count of ten or more. J is TRBJ2-6 and V is TRBV11-2; unclear D gene. This CDR3 spans 9 amino acids. Germline CDR1 and CDR2: SGHAT and FQNNGV. V lost 5 bases and J 18 bases, leaving 8 bases between the germline ends. The CDR3 here is CASSRWATF. For the CDR3, the DNA is TGTGCCAGCAGCCGCTGGGCGACTTTC.

The chain uses TRBV6-1 and TRBJ2-3; no reliable D call. Germline V gives CDR1 MNHNS, CDR2 SASEGT. Trimming took off 4 bases at V and 5 bases at J, with 4 bases between the two ends. The CDR3 length is 11 residues. CDR3 sequence reads: CASSVRDTQYF. DNA for the CDR3: TGTGCCAGCAGTGTGCGAGATACGCAGTATTTT.

This clonotype was counted between two and nine times. This chain joins TRBV11-2 and TRBJ1-2; a possible D gene is TRBD1 (5 bases). Trimming removed 3 bases at V and 1 base at J, with 6 bases between. Germline V gives CDR1 SGHAT, CDR2 FQNNGV. The CDR3 covers 13 residues. Here the CDR3 reads CASSLTVNYGYTF. The DNA for the CDR3 is TGTGCCAGCAGCTTGACAGTTAACTATGGCTACACCTTC.

This clonotype is deemed medium-sized. V usage is TRBV6-1 and J usage is TRBJ1-5, with 9 positions matching TRBD1. V gave up 4 bases and J gave up 7 bases; unmatched junction bases: 5. The CDR3 extends over 14 amino acids. CDR1 is MNHNS, CDR2 SASEGT, per germline. CDR3 loop: CASSVRQGGQPQHF. CDR3 coding DNA: TGTGCCAGCAGTGTACGACAGGGGGGACAGCCCCAGCATTTT.

DNA for the CDR3: TGTGCCAGCAGCACCGGGACTAGAACCTCTGGGGCCAACGTCCTGACTTTC. It encodes CASSTGTRTSGANVLTF. The V gene is TRBV7-6, the J gene TRBJ2-6; 8 bases fit TRBD2. Germline CDR1 and CDR2: SGHVS and FNYEAQ. J was trimmed by 0 bases and V by 5 bases; bases with no gene match: 6. The CDR3 is made up of 17 amino acids.

The V gene is TRBV6-6, the J gene TRBJ2-1; 11 positions match TRBD2. Germline trimming cut 7 bases from V and 2 bases from J; bases unmatched to any gene: 4. CDR1 MNHNY and CDR2 SVGAGI come from the germline V gene (reference sequence). The CDR3 has 15 residues. The CDR3 nucleotides read TGTGCCAGCAAAAAACTAGCGGGGGCCTACAATGAGCAGTTCTTC. The encoded protein is CASKKLAGAYNEQFF.

The J gene is TRBJ1-5, the V gene TRBV5-3; TRBD1 matches 10 bases. TRBV5-3 is an open reading frame, and its role is uncertain. CDR3 length equals 17 residues. V gave up 8 bases and J gave up 7 bases; unmatched junction bases: 18. The CDR3 loop reads CASNPSLGTGAGQPQHF. The CDR3 region has the DNA TGTGCCAGCAACCCTTCCTTAGGGACAGGGGCGGGGCAGCCCCAGCATTTT.

As for this clonotype: Likely a read error: the CDR3 ends without its conserved phenylalanine or tryptophan. The DNA is left out, because the CDR3 cannot be placed on it with certainty; the CDR3 is given as TCRdb lists it. The rearrangement joins TRBV7-2 to TRBJ2-6; TRBD1, the D gene given by the table, was not confirmed from the DNA. Germline V CDR1 and CDR2: SGHTA, FQGNSA. Inclusive of both ends, the CDR3 amounts to 17 amino acids. The CDR3 loop is CASSSGSGGYNEQFFGP.

Worth noting for this clonotype: A read error may account for a junction end that differs from germline. The rearrangement links TRBV7-2 to TRBJ2-7; weak D call: TRBD1 (5 bases). The CDR3 spans 16 residues. Germline V gives CDR1 SGHTA, CDR2 FQGNSA. The CDR3 region has the DNA TGTGCCAGCAGCGACCAGACAGTCTCCTATAATTCACCCCTCCACTTC. Amino acid sequence: CASSDQTVSYNSPLHF.

Details on this clonotype: Sequence at one end of the junction differs from germline and may be a read error. This rearrangement joins TRBV7-9 to TRBJ2-5; D possibly corresponds to TRBD1 (6 bases). This CDR3 has 16 amino acids. The germline gives CDR1 SEHNR, CDR2 FQNEAQ (reference sequence). The CDR3 DNA follows: TGTGCCAGCAGCTCCTGGACAGTGAGCTCCTACAATGAGCAGTACTTT. As protein: CASSSWTVSSYNEQYF.

This clonotype occurred a few times. The CDR3 bases are TGTGCCAGCAGTGAAGCGCTTCATCTCTACGAGCAGTACTTC. The encoded protein is CASSEALHLYEQYF. The genes are TRBV6-1 and TRBJ2-1; D gene uncertain. The closer fit of TRBJ2-7 to the DNA end suggests the J call may be wrong. The germline CDR1 and CDR2 sequences are MNHNS and SASEGT. This CDR3 contains 14 residues.

The chain carries TRBV28 and TRBJ1-4, with D perhaps TRBD1 (5 bases). This CDR3 has 14 residues. Trimming cost V 6 bases and J 0 bases, with 8 bases left between them. The germline CDR1 and CDR2 sequences are MDHEN and SYDVKM. The DNA of the CDR3 is TGTGCCAGCAGGCAGACAGCAACTAATGAAAAACTGTTTTTT. It is translated as CASRQTATNEKLFF.

V and J are TRBV7-9 and TRBJ2-2; 12 bases match TRBD2. V was pared by 4 bases and J by 4 bases, with 4 bases of the junction left unmatched. The CDR3 has 16 amino acids. Germline CDR1 is SEHNR and CDR2 is FQNEAQ (reference sequence). This chain's CDR3 is CASSSRLAGATGELFF. The CDR3 region has the DNA TGTGCCAGCAGCTCGCGACTAGCGGGAGCCACCGGGGAGCTGTTTTTT.

Ten or more counts support this clonotype. The genes are TRBV5-4 and TRBJ2-5, with D unclear. The V end was cut by 1 base, the J end by 2 bases, with 6 bases between. The CDR3 sequence is 13 residues long. CDR1 and CDR2 (germline): SGHNT, YYREEE (reference sequence). CDR3 sequence (DNA): TGTGCCAGCAGCTTGCGGCTTCAAGAGACCCAGTACTTC. Protein product: CASSLRLQETQYF.

This clonotype was found a few times. V and J are TRBV28 and TRBJ2-5; 7 nucleotides agree with TRBD1. V lost 5 bases to trimming and J lost 2 bases; unmatched junction nucleotides: 2. This CDR3 comprises 13 residues. The germline CDR1 and CDR2 sequences are MDHEN and SYDVKM. CDR3 region: CASSPGGQETQYF. The CDR3 region has the DNA TGTGCCAGCAGTCCAGGGGGACAAGAGACCCAGTACTTC.

This clonotype has at least ten counts. The J gene is TRBJ2-5, the V gene TRBV5-5; tentative D call: TRBD1 (6 bases). CDR3 length equals 14 residues. Per germline, CDR1 SGHKS and CDR2 YYEKEE (reference sequence). V gave up 3 bases and J gave up 9 bases, with 18 bases separating them. DNA of the CDR3: TGTGCCAGCAGCTCTGGACAGCTGGGCTGGGCCCAGTACTTC. Amino acid sequence: CASSSGQLGWAQYF.

V and J are TRBV7-2 and TRBJ2-1; TRBD1 aligns across 7 bases. The tail of the sequence fits TRBJ2-7 better, so the J call may be wrong. Germline V CDR1 and CDR2: SGHTA, FQGNSA. CDR3 length: 15 residues. The CDR3 sequence is CASSFRVIGGDEQYF. CDR3 nucleotide sequence: TGTGCCAGCAGCTTTAGAGTGATAGGGGGCGACGAGCAGTACTTC.

This clonotype was found a few times. The rearrangement uses TRBV7-2 and TRBJ2-3, with D unclear. This CDR3 has 17 amino acids. Trimming left V 1 base short and J 3 bases short, with 17 bases between. Germline lookup yields CDR1 SGHTA and CDR2 FQGNSA. CDR3 sequence (DNA): TGTGCCAGCAGCTTAGAATGGCAGGCAGGTGTTACAGATACGCAGTATTTT. Its translation is CASSLEWQAGVTDTQYF.

About this clonotype: One end of the junction fails to match germline, which may point to a read error. The gene calls are TRBV28 and TRBJ1-6; TRBD1 aligns across 9 bases. The CDR3 length is 14 residues. Germline values: CDR1 MDHEN, CDR2 SYDVKM. CDR3 sequence (DNA): TGTGCCAGCACCGACGGGACAGGGAAGAACGAGCAGTACTTT. It specifies CASTDGTGKNEQYF.

This clonotype was counted a few times. This sequence joins TRBV7-8 and TRBJ2-7; 9 bases agree with TRBD2. The CDR3 consists of 14 residues. Germline V gives CDR1 SGHVS, CDR2 FQNEAQ. Trimming took 7 bases from V and 7 from J; bases not matched to a gene: 11. The CDR3 bases are TGTGCCAGCAAAAGCGGGAGGACCAACAATGAGCAGTACTTC. Translation: CASKSGRTNNEQYF.

This chain joins TRBV7-6 and TRBJ2-1, with a tentative D call TRBD1 (5 bases). V was pared by 5 bases and J by 0 bases, with 14 bases between. Germline CDR1 is SGHVS and CDR2 is FNYEAQ. The CDR3 runs to 16 residues. CDR3: CASSADTSSSYNEQFF. DNA of the CDR3: TGTGCCAGCAGCGCGGACACTTCGAGCTCCTACAATGAGCAGTTCTTC.